A single sample gave rise to the 8 T cell receptor beta chains below, sequenced in a study of blood T cell repertoires in COVID-19 (dated by TCRdb to the early 2020s). Library preparation was by the immunoSEQ multiplex PCR assay. What TCRdb holds here is the immuneACCESS table cut down to in-frame rearrangements. Part of the clones is not present; checked against another copy, under half of the missing clones reflect an unresolved V gene, and the others are unexplained. The sample table holds 100,000 to 150,000 clones, of which roughly 84% were seen once. The ten top clones hold about 1.5% of the sample. The sequenced sample consisted of peripheral blood. The source is a man in his sixties with acute or convalescent COVID-19.

The chain has TRBV6-1 and TRBJ2-3; D possibly corresponds to TRBD1 (6 bases). Trimming cost V 0 bases and J 6 bases, with 13 bases left between them. The CDR3 length is 15 residues. Germline CDR1 reads MNHNS; CDR2 reads SASEGT. CDR3 nucleotide sequence: TGTGCCAGCAGTGAAGCGCTACAGGGTATGGATACGCAGTATTTT. This gives the protein CASSEALQGMDTQYF.

This clone was seen a single time. The chain employs TRBV29-1 and TRBJ1-1; D is uncertain. CDR3 length: 13 amino acids. Germline V gives CDR1 SQVTM, CDR2 ANQGSEA. The V gene lost 2 bases and the J gene lost 2 bases, with 9 bases spanning the gap. The CDR3 here is CSVETRLNTEAFF. DNA of the CDR3: TGCAGCGTTGAAACAAGACTAAACACTGAAGCTTTCTTT.

This chain joins TRBV19 and TRBJ1-5, with D tentatively TRBD1 (5 bases). Germline CDR1 reads LNHDA; CDR2 reads SQIVND (reference sequence). The CDR3 totals 13 residues. V shed 4 bases and J shed 6 bases, with 10 bases lying between them. The CDR3 nucleotides are TGTGCCAGTAGTAAGGGGCTAGGTCAGCCCCAGCATTTT. This encodes CASSKGLGQPQHF.

Here the CDR3 reads CASSQQDTGELFF. The DNA of the CDR3 is TGCGCCAGCAGTCAGCAGGACACCGGGGAGCTGTTTTTT. The J gene is TRBJ2-2, the V gene TRBV5-1; D is unresolved. Trimming took 5 bases from V and 3 from J, leaving 8 bases between them. The CDR3 loop spans 13 amino acids. Germline CDR1 reads SGHRS; CDR2 reads YFSETQ.

The V and J genes are TRBV7-5 and TRBJ1-4; the table calls TRBD1, which could not be checked here. TRBV7-5 is a pseudogene locus. This CDR3 contains 13 residues. The CDR3 sequence: CVRNIRNNEKLFF. The CDR3 coding sequence is TGTGTCAGAAATATCAGGAATAATGAAAAACTGTTTTTT.

Only one count was recorded for this clone. This rearrangement joins TRBV11-2 to TRBJ1-1, with 9 bases identical to TRBD1. The V segment lost 2 bases and the J segment 1 base; nucleotides outside the gene matches: 5. The germline V gene has CDR1 SGHAT and CDR2 FQNNGV. This CDR3 spans 16 amino acids. CDR3 nucleotides: TGTGCCAGCAGCTTAAGTCGGGGACAGGGGAACACTGAAGCTTTCTTT. Its translation: CASSLSRGQGNTEAFF.

The CDR3 DNA reads TGTGCCAGCAGCTTACACGGACTAGCGGGAGGTTTAGAGGAGCAGTTCTTC. Residues: CASSLHGLAGGLEEQFF. The chain employs TRBV7-3 and TRBJ2-1; 14 bases fit TRBD2. Looked up from germline, CDR1 is SGHTA and CDR2 is FQGTGA. With V trimmed by 2 bases and J by 10 bases, 10 bases remained unmatched. CDR3 length equals 17 residues.

This clone was seen just once. The chain recombines TRBV5-4 with TRBJ2-3, with TRBD2 identical over 9 bases. The ends lost 0 bases at V and 3 bases at J; junction bases unmatched: 2. The germline gives CDR1 SGHNT, CDR2 YYREEE (reference sequence). The CDR3 is 15 residues long. The CDR3 sequence is CASSLGLAGTDTQYF. DNA for the CDR3: TGTGCCAGCAGCTTGGGGCTAGCGGGGACAGATACGCAGTATTTT.